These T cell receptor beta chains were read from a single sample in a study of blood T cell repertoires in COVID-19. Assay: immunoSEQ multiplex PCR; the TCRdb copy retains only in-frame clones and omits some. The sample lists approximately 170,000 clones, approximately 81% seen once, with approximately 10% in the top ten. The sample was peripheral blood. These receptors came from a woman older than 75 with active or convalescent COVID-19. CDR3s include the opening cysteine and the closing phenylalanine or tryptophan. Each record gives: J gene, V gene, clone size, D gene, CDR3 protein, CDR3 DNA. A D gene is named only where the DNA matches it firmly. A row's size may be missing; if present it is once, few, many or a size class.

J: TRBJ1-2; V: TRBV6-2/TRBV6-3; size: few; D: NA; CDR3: CASSYQTNYGYTF; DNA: TGTGCCAGCAGTTACCAGACTAACTATGGCTACACCTTC
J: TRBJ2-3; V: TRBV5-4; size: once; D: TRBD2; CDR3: CASSPRLAGGQDTQYF; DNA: TGTGCCAGCAGCCCCAGACTAGCGGGAGGTCAAGATACGCAGTATTTT
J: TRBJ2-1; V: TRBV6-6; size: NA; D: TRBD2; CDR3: CASSGTSGSLGNEQFF; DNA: TGTGCCAGCAGCGGGACTAGCGGGAGTCTGGGCAATGAGCAGTTCTTC
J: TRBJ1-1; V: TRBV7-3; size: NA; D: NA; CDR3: CASSLSHQGTEAFF; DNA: TGTGCCAGCAGCCTTTCCCACCAGGGAACTGAAGCTTTCTTT
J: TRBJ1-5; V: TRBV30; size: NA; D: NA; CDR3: CAWSPREAYQPQHF; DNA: TGTGCCTGGAGTCCCCGGGAGGCCTATCAGCCCCAGCATTTT
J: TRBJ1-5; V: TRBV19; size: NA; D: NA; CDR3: CASSIGYGGQPQHF; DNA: TGTGCCAGTAGTATCGGTTATGGTGGTCAGCCCCAGCATTTT
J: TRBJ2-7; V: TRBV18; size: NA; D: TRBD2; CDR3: CASSAPSGTYEQYF; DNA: TGTGCCAGCTCAGCCCCTAGCGGGACTTACGAGCAGTACTTC
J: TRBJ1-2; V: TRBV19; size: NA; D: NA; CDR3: CASRGAIQGYTF; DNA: TGTGCCAGTAGGGGGGCCATTCAGGGGTACACCTTC
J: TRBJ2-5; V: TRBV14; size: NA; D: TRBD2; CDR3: CASSARDYPGETQYF; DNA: TGTGCCAGCAGCGCCCGGGACTACCCCGGGGAGACCCAGTACTTC
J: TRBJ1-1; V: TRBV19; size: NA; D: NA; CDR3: CATHPSSTEAFF; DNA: TGTGCCACACACCCCTCCAGCACTGAAGCTTTCTTT
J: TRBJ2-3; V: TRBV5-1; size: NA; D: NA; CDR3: CASSFREPSTDTQYF; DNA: TGCGCCAGCAGCTTCAGGGAACCTAGCACAGATACGCAGTATTTT
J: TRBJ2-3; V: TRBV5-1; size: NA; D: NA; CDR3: CASSLDETGPRTDTQYF; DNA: TGCGCCAGCAGCTTGGACGAAACAGGGCCTCGCACAGATACGCAGTATTTT
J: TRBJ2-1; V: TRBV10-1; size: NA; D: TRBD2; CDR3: CASSESSGRQQFF; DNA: TGCGCCAGCAGTGAATCTAGCGGGAGGCAGCAGTTCTTC
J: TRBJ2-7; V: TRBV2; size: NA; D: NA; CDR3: CASSESGQSYEQYF; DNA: TGTGCCAGCAGTGAAAGCGGCCAGTCCTACGAGCAGTACTTC
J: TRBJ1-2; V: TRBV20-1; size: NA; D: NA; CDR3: CSARGSVGYTF; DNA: TGCAGTGCTAGAGGGTCGGTTGGCTACACCTTC
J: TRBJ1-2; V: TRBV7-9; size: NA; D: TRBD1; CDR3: CASSQPDRGHGYTF; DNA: TGTGCCAGCAGCCAGCCTGACAGGGGCCATGGCTACACCTTC
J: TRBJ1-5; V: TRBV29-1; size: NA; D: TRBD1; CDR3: CSVPGGAGGQPQHF; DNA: TGCAGCGTCCCTGGGGGTGCAGGGGGACAGCCCCAGCATTTT
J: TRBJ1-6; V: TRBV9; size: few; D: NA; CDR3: CASSALGREDSPLHF; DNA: TGTGCCAGCAGTGCGTTGGGCAGGGAGGATTCACCCCTCCACTTT
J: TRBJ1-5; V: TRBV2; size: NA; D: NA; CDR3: CASRLAGASPQHF; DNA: TGTGCCAGCAGGCTGGCAGGGGCCTCGCCCCAGCATTTT
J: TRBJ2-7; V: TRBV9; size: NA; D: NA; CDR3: CASSAPLVEQYF; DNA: TGTGCCAGCAGCGCCCCCTTAGTAGAGCAGTACTTC
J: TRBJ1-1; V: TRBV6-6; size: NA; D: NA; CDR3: CASSKLRPMNTEAFF; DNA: TGTGCCAGCAGTAAACTTCGTCCTATGAACACTGAAGCTTTCTTT
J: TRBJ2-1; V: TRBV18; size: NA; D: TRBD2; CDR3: CASSPPASGSRNEQFF; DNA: TGTGCCAGCTCACCACCGGCTAGCGGGAGTCGTAATGAGCAGTTCTTC
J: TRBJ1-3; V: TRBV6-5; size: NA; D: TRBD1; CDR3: CASSRGQGFGNTIYF; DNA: TGTGCCAGCAGTCGGGGACAGGGGTTTGGAAACACCATATATTTT
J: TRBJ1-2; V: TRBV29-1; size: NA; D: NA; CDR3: CSVESPREAGYTF; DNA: TGCAGCGTTGAATCTCCCAGGGAAGCTGGCTACACCTTC
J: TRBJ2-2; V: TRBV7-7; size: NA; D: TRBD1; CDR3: CASSLDRVNTGELFF; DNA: TGTGCTAGCAGCCTGGACAGGGTGAACACCGGGGAGCTGTTTTTT
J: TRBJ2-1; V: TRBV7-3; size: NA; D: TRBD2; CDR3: CASSSEREGEQFF; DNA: TGTGCCAGCAGCTCTGAGCGGGAAGGTGAGCAGTTCTTC
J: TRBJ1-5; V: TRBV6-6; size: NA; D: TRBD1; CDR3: CASSGQGGNNQPQHF; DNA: TGTGCCAGCAGTGGACAGGGGGGAAACAATCAGCCCCAGCATTTT
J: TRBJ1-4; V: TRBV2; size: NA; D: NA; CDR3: CASSTDQGKLFF; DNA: TGTGCCAGCAGCACGGACCAGGGAAAACTGTTTTTT
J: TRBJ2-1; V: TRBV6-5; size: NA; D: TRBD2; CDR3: CASMPSGGNEQFF; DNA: TGTGCCAGCATGCCTAGCGGGGGCAATGAGCAGTTCTTC
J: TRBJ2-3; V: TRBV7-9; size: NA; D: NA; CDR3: CAKAVSTDTQYF; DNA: TGTGCCAAAGCGGTTAGCACAGATACGCAGTATTTT
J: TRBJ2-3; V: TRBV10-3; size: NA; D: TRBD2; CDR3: CAISESGTSGRASTDTQYF; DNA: TGTGCCATCAGTGAGTCTGGGACTAGCGGGAGGGCTAGCACAGATACGCAGTATTTT
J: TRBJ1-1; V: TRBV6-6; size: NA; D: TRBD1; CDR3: CASSYRWGDSNTEAFF; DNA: TGTGCCAGCAGTTATCGTTGGGGGGACAGCAACACTGAAGCTTTCTTT
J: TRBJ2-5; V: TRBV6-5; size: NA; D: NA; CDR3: CASSRDPDQETQYF; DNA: TGTGCCAGCAGCCGGGATCCAGACCAAGAGACCCAGTACTTC
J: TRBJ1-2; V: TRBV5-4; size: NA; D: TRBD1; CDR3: CASSSGTGEGGYTF; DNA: TGTGCCAGCAGCTCCGGGACAGGAGAAGGAGGCTACACCTTC
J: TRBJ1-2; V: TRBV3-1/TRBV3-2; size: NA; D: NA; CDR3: CASSLREHYGYTF; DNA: TGTGCCAGCAGCCTAAGGGAGCACTATGGCTACACCTTC
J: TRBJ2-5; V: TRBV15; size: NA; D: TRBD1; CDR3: CATSSHGTGGRGETQYF; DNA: TGTGCCACCAGCAGCCATGGGACAGGGGGTCGCGGAGAGACCCAGTACTTC
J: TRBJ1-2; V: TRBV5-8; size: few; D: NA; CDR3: CASSSGHAQSHYGYTF; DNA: TGTGCCAGCAGCTCCGGACACGCTCAGTCCCACTATGGCTACACCTTC